This entry lists 21 T cell receptor beta chains sequenced from one sample in a study of T cell responses to AZD1222 COVID-19 vaccine. Repertoires were generated with immunoSEQ multiplex PCR, while TCRdb's copy carries only in-frame clones and drops some. Here the sample spans around 99,000 clones, around nine tenths being singletons. The specimen was peripheral blood, collected on day 0 of AZD1222 vaccination. The receptor source for this set is an adult in good health.

This rearrangement joins TRBV6-5 to TRBJ1-6; D not resolved. The CDR3 contains 15 residues. Trimming left V 6 bases short and J 1 base short, with 10 bases between. Germline loops: CDR1 MNHEY, CDR2 SVGAGI. The CDR3 DNA follows: TGTGCCAGCAGCGAGAGCGGGTCCTATAATTCACCCCTCCACTTT. This gives the protein CASSESGSYNSPLHF.

The gene calls are TRBV5-4 and TRBJ2-7, with TRBD1 identical over 8 bases. With V trimmed by 2 bases and J by 3 bases, 7 bases remained unmatched. Germline CDR1 and CDR2: SGHNT and YYREEE (reference sequence). This CDR3 contains 15 residues. CDR3: CASSLDRGPFYEQYF. The CDR3, as DNA: TGTGCCAGCAGCTTAGACAGGGGCCCGTTCTACGAGCAGTACTTC.

V and J are TRBV14 and TRBJ2-6; D may be TRBD1 or TRBD2 (5 bases each). Trimming took 1 base from V and 0 from J, leaving 10 bases between them. This CDR3 has 17 residues. Germline lookup yields CDR1 SGHDN and CDR2 FVKESK. This CDR3 is CASSQGDRRSGANVLTF. The CDR3 nucleotides read TGTGCCAGCAGCCAAGGGGACCGCCGCTCTGGGGCCAACGTCCTGACTTTC.

The chain employs TRBV18 and TRBJ2-3; 7 nucleotides agree with TRBD1. CDR1 and CDR2 (germline): KGHSH, LQKENI. V was pared by 0 bases and J by 2 bases, with 5 bases of the junction left unmatched. The CDR3 is 16 amino acids. The CDR3 is CASSPPAGGDTDTQYF. In DNA form, the CDR3 reads TGTGCCAGCTCACCACCGGCAGGGGGAGACACAGATACGCAGTATTTT.

The chain carries TRBV7-2 and TRBJ2-1, with TRBD2 identical over 9 bases. Germline values: CDR1 SGHTA, CDR2 FQGNSA. J gave up 7 bases and V 1 base, and 8 bases lay outside the gene matches. The CDR3 is 16 amino acids. The CDR3 DNA sequence: TGTGCCAGCAGCTTAGGTGGCGGGGGGGCCGGGAATGAGCAGTTCTTC. It codes for CASSLGGGGAGNEQFF.

V gene TRBV19 combines with J gene TRBJ2-1; D gene ambiguous. Trimming removed 3 bases from V and 7 bases from J, with 10 bases in between. The CDR3 runs to 13 residues. Germline assignment: CDR1 LNHDA and CDR2 SQIVND (reference sequence). In DNA form, the CDR3 reads TGTGCCAGTAGTATTCATCTCCGTAATGAGCAGTTCTTC. It is translated as CASSIHLRNEQFF.

The chain links TRBV6-2 or TRBV6-3 to TRBJ1-2, with TRBD1 matching 10 bases. The germline V gene has CDR1 MNHEY and CDR2 SVGEGT. The V segment lost 5 bases and the J segment 4 bases; nucleotides outside the gene matches: 10. The CDR3 totals 16 residues. The DNA of the CDR3 is TGTGCCAGCAGTGTCGTTGGGACAGGGGTGATCTATGGCTACACCTTC. Protein sequence: CASSVVGTGVIYGYTF.

This chain links TRBV12-5 with TRBJ1-1, with D tentatively TRBD1 (6 bases). The CDR3 is made up of 14 amino acids. V was cut by 1 base and J by 11 bases, with 17 bases left in between. The germline V gene has CDR1 LGHNT and CDR2 FRNRAP. The CDR3 protein is CASGLDTSQGGAFF. The CDR3 nucleotides read TGTGCTAGTGGTTTGGACACCTCCCAAGGGGGGGCTTTCTTT.

The chain has TRBV4-3 and TRBJ1-4; D unclear. V shed 0 bases and J shed 7 bases, with 15 bases lying between them. Per the germline V gene, CDR1 is LGHNA and CDR2 is YSLEER. The CDR3 is 16 amino acids. CDR3 residues: CASSQDPAGMGEKLFF. CDR3 nucleotide sequence: TGCGCCAGCAGCCAAGACCCGGCGGGGATGGGTGAAAAACTGTTTTTT.

The V call is TRBV24-1, the J call TRBJ1-5, with D hard to call. CDR3 length: 15 residues. Germline assignment: CDR1 KGHDR and CDR2 SFDVKD. V gave up 5 bases and J gave up 1 base, with 11 bases separating them. The DNA of the CDR3 is TGTGCCACCAGTGGCGGACCCGGGAGCAATCAGCCCCAGCATTTT. Translation gives CATSGGPGSNQPQHF.

The chain carries TRBV6-6 and TRBJ1-1; D is unclear. CDR1 is MNHNY, CDR2 SVGAGI, per germline (reference sequence). This CDR3 spans 14 amino acids. V was cut by 0 bases and J by 9 bases, with 14 bases left in between. The CDR3 spells CASSYSTEHTKAFF. Here the CDR3 DNA reads TGTGCCAGCAGTTACTCGACGGAACACACAAAAGCTTTCTTT.

V usage is TRBV2 and J usage is TRBJ1-3; no clear D gene. Per germline, CDR1 SNHLY and CDR2 FYNNEI. The ends were cut back, 2 bases at V and 4 bases at J, with 3 bases in the middle. CDR3 size: 12 residues. The chain's CDR3 is CASSETGNTIYF. Here the CDR3 DNA reads TGTGCCAGCAGTGAAACCGGAAACACCATATATTTT.

The chain is built from TRBV9 and TRBJ2-1; no clear D. Germline CDR1 is SGDLS and CDR2 is YYNGEE. V lost 0 bases and J 3 bases, leaving 10 bases between the germline ends. This CDR3 comprises 15 residues. In nucleotides, the CDR3 is TGTGCCAGCAGCGTAGGCCTTTACATCTACAATGAGCAGTTCTTC. This gives the protein CASSVGLYIYNEQFF.

The count of this clone is one. The genes are TRBV12-5 and TRBJ2-6; D is undetermined. The CDR3 extends over 13 amino acids. V dropped 7 bases and J dropped 0 bases, with 4 bases sitting between them. The germline gives CDR1 LGHNT, CDR2 FRNRAP. The CDR3 region is CASESSGANVLTF. In DNA, the CDR3 is TGTGCTAGTGAGAGCTCTGGGGCCAACGTCCTGACTTTC.

The chain links TRBV5-5 to TRBJ1-4; maybe TRBD1 (6 bases). CDR1 and CDR2 (germline): SGHKS, YYEKEE (reference sequence). The CDR3 length is 15 residues. V was trimmed by 5 bases and J by 3 bases, leaving 14 bases between them. CDR3 nucleotides: TGTGCCAGCAGATACGAACAGGGATCTAATGAAAAACTGTTTTTT. Its translation: CASRYEQGSNEKLFF. Full variable domain (outside the CDR3, taken from reference TRBV5-5 and TRBJ1-4): DAGVTQSPTHLIKTRGQQVTLRCSPISGHKSVSWYQQVLGQGPQFIFQYYEKEERGRGNFPDRFSARQFPNYSSELNVNALLLGDSALYLCASRYEQGSNEKLFFGSGTQLSVL.

The V gene is TRBV19, the J gene TRBJ1-1; 7 nucleotides agree with TRBD1. The V gene's germline CDR1 is LNHDA and CDR2 SQIVND (reference sequence). The CDR3 runs 13 residues. Trimming removed 7 bases from V and 5 bases from J; junction bases left unmatched: 7. DNA for the CDR3: TGTGCCAGTAACGACAGGGTGGGAACTGAAGCTTTCTTT. Translation gives CASNDRVGTEAFF.

The gene calls are TRBV18 and TRBJ2-3; D unresolved. Germline-derived CDR1 and CDR2 are KGHSH and LQKENI. CDR3 size: 13 residues. Trimming stripped 2 bases from V and 1 base from J, with 4 bases between. The CDR3 DNA follows: TGTGCCAGCTCACCATCAGGCACAGATACGCAGTATTTT. Translated, it gives CASSPSGTDTQYF.

V is TRBV6-2 or TRBV6-3 and J is TRBJ2-1; D call uncertain. The CDR3 covers 14 residues. The V gene's germline CDR1 is MNHEY and CDR2 SVGEGT. Trimming took off 5 bases at V and 7 bases at J, with 15 bases between the two ends. The CDR3 spells CASSKDASRNEQFF. The CDR3 region has the DNA TGTGCCAGCAGTAAGGACGCCAGTCGTAATGAGCAGTTCTTC.

The chain links TRBV5-1 to TRBJ2-7; D tentatively reads TRBD1 or TRBD2 (5 bases each). The CDR3 consists of 17 residues. V was pared by 2 bases and J by 0 bases, with 18 bases between. The V gene's germline CDR1 is SGHRS and CDR2 YFSETQ. The DNA for the CDR3 is TGCGCCAGCAGCTTTTTTGGGACCGACCCGAGCTCCTACGAGCAGTACTTC. This sequence encodes CASSFFGTDPSSYEQYF.

In nucleotides, the CDR3 is TGTGCCAGCTCCCTTCAGGGGGGTTATGAAAAACTGTTTTTT. This sequence encodes CASSLQGGYEKLFF. The chain recombines TRBV6-5 with TRBJ1-4; 7 positions match TRBD1. The V segment lost 8 bases and the J segment 6 bases; nucleotides outside the gene matches: 9. CDR1 and CDR2 (germline): MNHEY, SVGAGI. The CDR3 length is 14 residues.

The V gene is TRBV7-2, the J gene TRBJ2-5; D gene uncertain. Germline CDR1 reads SGHTA; CDR2 reads FQGNSA. Deletions cut 5 bases from V and 4 bases from J, with 8 bases between. The CDR3 spans 12 residues. The CDR3: CASSPPGETQYF. DNA for the CDR3: TGTGCCAGCAGCCCCCCAGGAGAGACCCAGTACTTC.